The next 27 T cell receptor beta chains were all read from a single sample in a study of blood T cell repertoires in COVID-19 (TCRdb year 2020). The library was made by the immunoSEQ multiplex PCR assay. Not all clones reach the TCRdb copy of this immuneACCESS table, which keeps in-frame sequences only. Checked studies attribute under half of the gap to unresolved V genes and leave the rest unexplained. The sample yields roughly 100,000 clones; 75% to 90% were counted once. The leading ten clones occupy approximately 29% of the sample. The sequenced material came from peripheral blood. Receptors originate from a woman aged 80 or over with acute or convalescent COVID-19.

The V and J genes are TRBV30 and TRBJ2-1, with a possible D match to TRBD1 (5 bases). In germline, CDR1 is GTSNPN, CDR2 SVGIG (reference sequence). CDR3 size: 14 residues. V shed 1 base and J shed 1 base, with 8 bases lying between them. The CDR3 loop is CAWSAGSSYNEQFF. Written as DNA, the CDR3 is TGTGCCTGGAGTGCAGGGTCATCCTACAATGAGCAGTTCTTC.

The chain links TRBV5-1 to TRBJ2-5; 7 bases match TRBD2. The CDR3 extends over 14 amino acids. Per germline, CDR1 SGHRS and CDR2 YFSETQ. With 1 base clipped from V and 2 bases from J, the junction kept 2 bases outside the gene matches. The CDR3 DNA follows: TGCGCCAGCAGCTTGATCGGGGGGCAAGAGACCCAGTACTTC. Its translation: CASSLIGGQETQYF.

The chain carries TRBV6-5 and TRBJ1-5; perhaps TRBD1 as D (5 bases). Per germline, CDR1 MNHEY and CDR2 SVGAGI. The length of the CDR3 is 13 residues. Trimming removed 0 bases from V and 14 bases from J, with 14 bases in between. In DNA form, the CDR3 reads TGTGCCAGCAGTTACTCGAGTACTGGCAGGGAGCATTTT. This gives the protein CASSYSSTGREHF.

The V call is TRBV7-3, the J call TRBJ2-3, with a possible D match to TRBD1 (5 bases). This CDR3 is 15 amino acids long. V gave up 2 bases and J gave up 0 bases, with 9 bases separating them. CDR1 and CDR2 (germline): SGHTA, FQGTGA. The CDR3 sequence: CASSLGADSTDTQYF. The CDR3 coding sequence is TGTGCCAGCAGCTTAGGGGCGGACAGCACAGATACGCAGTATTTT.

The chain combines TRBV5-1 with TRBJ2-1; tentatively, D is TRBD2 (5 bases). Per germline, CDR1 SGHRS and CDR2 YFSETQ. The CDR3 runs to 17 residues. Trimming left V 4 bases short and J 4 bases short, with 21 bases between. CDR3 coding DNA: TGCGCCAGCAGCGGAGGAGCCGGCGGACTCTTATACAATGAGCAGTTCTTC. This translates into CASSGGAGGLLYNEQFF.

This clone was detected a few times. This chain uses TRBV9 with TRBJ1-4, with TRBD1 matching over 7 bases. V trimming: 0 bases; J trimming: 4 bases; junction bases outside the gene matches: 3. Germline V gene lookup returns CDR1 SGDLS and CDR2 YYNGEE. The CDR3 length is 15 residues. CDR3 nucleotide sequence: TGTGCCAGCAGCGTAGGGGACAGTCGTAATGAAAAACTGTTTTTT. Translation: CASSVGDSRNEKLFF.

This sequence joins TRBV5-8 and TRBJ2-1; 9 nucleotides match TRBD2. From germline, CDR1 is SGHTS and CDR2 YDEGEE. The CDR3 has 13 residues. The trim removed 5 bases at V and 7 bases at J, leaving 4 bases unmatched. The CDR3 reads CASRRGGANEQFF. The CDR3 bases are TGTGCCAGCAGGCGGGGGGGGGCAAATGAGCAGTTCTTC. The variable domain in full, with the rest retrieved from reference TRBV5-8 and TRBJ2-1, is EAGVTQSPTHLIKTRGQQATLRCSPISGHTSVYWYQQALGLGLQFLLWYDEGEERNRGNFPPRFSGRQFPNYSSELNVNALELEDSALYLCASRRGGANEQFFGPGTRLTVL.

The gene calls are TRBV7-3 and TRBJ1-1; 8 positions agree with TRBD1. The CDR3 loop spans 14 amino acids. The junction had 2 bases not matched to a gene; V was cut back by 1 base and J by 4 bases. The germline V gene has CDR1 SGHTA and CDR2 FQGTGA. As DNA, the CDR3 is TGTGCCAGCAGCTTAAGGACAGGGATCACTGAAGCTTTCTTT. Amino acids: CASSLRTGITEAFF. Full variable domain (rest looked up from reference TRBV7-3 and TRBJ1-1): GAGVSQTPSNKVTEKGKYVELRCDPISGHTALYWYRQSLGQGPEFLIYFQGTGAADDSGLPNDRFFAVRPEGSVSTLKIQRTERGDSAVYLCASSLRTGITEAFFGQGTRLTVV.

This chain links TRBV24-1 with TRBJ1-1; a weak D match, TRBD1 (5 bases). The CDR3 spans 11 residues. Trimming shortened V by 6 bases and J by 9 bases, and 10 bases separated the two germline ends. Germline V gene data show CDR1 as KGHDR and CDR2 as SFDVKD. The CDR3 DNA follows: TGTGCCACCAGTTGGGGCTGGCAAGCTTTCTTT. This codes for CATSWGWQAFF.

Note on this clone: Other nucleotide sequences in the sample specify the same CDR3. The rearrangement uses TRBV6-6 and TRBJ1-1; TRBD1 might be the D (5 bases). Germline CDR1 reads MNHNY; CDR2 reads SVGAGI (reference sequence). The CDR3 runs to 13 residues. Trimming stripped 2 bases from V and 2 bases from J, with 6 bases between. Here the CDR3 reads CASSYDRNTEAFF. Written as DNA, the CDR3 is TGTGCCAGCAGTTACGACAGAAACACTGAAGCTTTCTTT.

CDR3 bases: TGCGCCAGCAGCCAAGAGAGGGCGCGGGTGACCGGGGAGCTGTTTTTT. This codes for CASSQERARVTGELFF. The J gene is TRBJ2-2, the V gene TRBV4-3; a weak D match, TRBD2 (5 bases). The CDR3 loop spans 16 amino acids. In germline, CDR1 is LGHNA, CDR2 YSLEER. The V end was cut by 0 bases, the J end by 5 bases, with 13 bases between.

The V gene is TRBV7-8, the J gene TRBJ2-2; D may be TRBD1 (5 bases). Trimming took off 7 bases at V and 6 bases at J, with 12 bases between the two ends. CDR1 and CDR2 (germline): SGHVS, FQNEAQ. The CDR3 has 13 amino acids. CDR3 loop: CASNTRVPGELFF. As DNA, the CDR3 is TGTGCCAGCAACACCAGGGTCCCCGGGGAGCTGTTTTTT.

The CDR3 nucleotides read TGTGCCAGCAGCTTAACAACGCGGGGGAAACTGTTTTTT. It specifies CASSLTTRGKLFF. The chain couples TRBV7-9 to TRBJ1-4; tentative D call: TRBD1 (5 bases). Germline values: CDR1 SEHNR, CDR2 FQNEAQ (reference sequence). CDR3 length: 13 amino acids. Trimming shortened V by 2 bases and J by 11 bases, and 12 bases separated the two germline ends.

V gene TRBV5-4 combines with J gene TRBJ2-5; D possibly corresponds to TRBD2 (7 bases). The V gene's germline CDR1 is SGHNT and CDR2 YYREEE (reference sequence). Trimming left V 4 bases short and J 7 bases short, with 14 bases between. This CDR3 is built from 13 residues. The CDR3 loop is CASSQEGGGTQYF. The CDR3 DNA follows: TGTGCCAGCAGCCAGGAAGGGGGGGGGACCCAGTACTTC.

There are a few counts of this clone. This chain links TRBV6-6 with TRBJ2-7; D uncertain. Trimming took 1 base from V and 2 from J, leaving 6 bases between them. Germline V gene sequence: CDR1 MNHNY, CDR2 SVGAGI (reference sequence). The CDR3 covers 13 residues. For the CDR3, the DNA is TGTGCCAGCAGTTACTACGTAGCCTACGAGCAGTACTTC. This codes for CASSYYVAYEQYF.

The J gene is TRBJ2-4, the V gene TRBV19; 9 bases fit TRBD2. The CDR3 covers 18 residues. The germline V gene has CDR1 LNHDA and CDR2 SQIVND (reference sequence). V was pared by 7 bases and J by 8 bases, with 21 bases of the junction left unmatched. The CDR3 DNA is TGTGCCAGTACTCCCCCCATCGGACTCGCGGGGGGGACTTACATTCAGTACTTC. Amino acid sequence: CASTPPIGLAGGTYIQYF.

V is TRBV28 and J is TRBJ1-5; 7 nucleotides match TRBD1. Per germline, CDR1 MDHEN and CDR2 SYDVKM. The CDR3 is 15 residues long. V shed 6 bases, J shed 0 bases, and the junction held 5 bases outside the gene matches. The CDR3 spells CASSLTGVSNQPQHF. The CDR3 coding sequence is TGTGCCAGCAGCTTAACAGGGGTTAGCAATCAGCCCCAGCATTTT.

This clone was picked up a small number of times. The chain has TRBV2 and TRBJ2-3; D is possibly TRBD2 (5 bases). V was pared by 2 bases and J by 2 bases, with 11 bases between. CDR3 length equals 15 residues. Germline V gives CDR1 SNHLY, CDR2 FYNNEI. CDR3 DNA sequence: TGTGCCAGCAGTGAACCCGGACTTGTCACAGATACGCAGTATTTT. It specifies CASSEPGLVTDTQYF.

This clone was seen once. The chain uses TRBV6-6 and TRBJ2-5; 7 nucleotides match TRBD1. Germline CDR1 reads MNHNY; CDR2 reads SVGAGI (reference sequence). The junction had 3 bases not matched to a gene; V was cut back by 5 bases and J by 0 bases. The CDR3 has 14 residues. The CDR3 spells CASSNRGHQETQYF. CDR3 coding DNA: TGTGCCAGCAGTAACAGGGGCCACCAAGAGACCCAGTACTTC.

The chain couples TRBV7-9 to TRBJ2-2, with TRBD2 as a possible D gene (5 bases). Germline V gene lookup returns CDR1 SEHNR and CDR2 FQNEAQ (reference sequence). The ends were cut back, 3 bases at V and 4 bases at J, with 9 bases in the middle. CDR3 length: 14 amino acids. The CDR3 DNA sequence: TGTGCCAGCAGCTTCCGGGGTGGCACCGGGGAGCTGTTTTTT. Its translation: CASSFRGGTGELFF.

The genes are TRBV6-5 and TRBJ2-2; TRBD1 matches 7 bases. CDR3 length equals 16 residues. V was clipped by 2 bases and J by 4 bases; unmatched bases: 7. CDR1 MNHEY and CDR2 SVGAGI come from the germline V gene. The CDR3 region is CASSYPGQAGTGELFF. In nucleotides, the CDR3 is TGTGCCAGCAGTTACCCCGGACAGGCGGGCACCGGGGAGCTGTTTTTT.

The chain recombines TRBV7-9 with TRBJ2-3; 11 positions agree with TRBD2. The length of the CDR3 is 15 residues. J lost 1 base, V lost 5 bases, and 2 bases had no gene match. Germline loops: CDR1 SEHNR, CDR2 FQNEAQ (reference sequence). CDR3 in DNA: TGTGCCAGCAGCCTGGGACTAGCGGGCACAGATACGCAGTATTTT. Protein: CASSLGLAGTDTQYF.

This clone was seen just once. The gene calls are TRBV5-1 and TRBJ1-1; D is ambiguous. V lost 3 bases and J lost 1, with 7 bases in between. The CDR3 runs 13 residues. Germline CDR1 is SGHRS and CDR2 is YFSETQ. CDR3 protein: CASSSDKNTEAFF. CDR3 nucleotide sequence: TGCGCCAGCAGCTCAGACAAGAACACTGAAGCTTTCTTT.

The chain employs TRBV18 and TRBJ1-5; no reliable D call. The CDR3 contains 14 residues. Germline lookup yields CDR1 KGHSH and CDR2 LQKENI. The ends were cut back, 6 bases at V and 4 bases at J, with 13 bases in the middle. The CDR3, as DNA: TGTGCCAGCTCCCTCGGAGGTTTTAATCAGCCCCAGCATTTT. Translating gives CASSLGGFNQPQHF.

The chain joins TRBV19 to TRBJ2-5, with 12 bases that match TRBD1. Germline V CDR1 and CDR2: LNHDA, SQIVND (reference sequence). V was clipped by 6 bases and J by 4 bases; unmatched bases: 6. The CDR3 runs to 15 residues. CDR3 coding DNA: TGTGCCAGTAGAACGGGACAGGGGGCGGGAGAGACCCAGTACTTC. Protein sequence: CASRTGQGAGETQYF. The full variable domain, completed using reference TRBV19 and TRBJ2-5, is DGGITQSPKYLFRKEGQNVTLSCEQNLNHDAMYWYRQDPGQGLRLIYYSQIVNDFQKGDIAEGYSVSREKKESFPLTVTSAQKNPTAFYLCASRTGQGAGETQYFGPGTRLLVL.

The chain recombines TRBV4-1 with TRBJ2-1; 9 nucleotides line up with TRBD1. Unmatched junction bases numbered 10, after V lost 2 bases and J lost 8 bases. Germline V gene sequence: CDR1 MGHRA, CDR2 YSYEKL. The CDR3 is made up of 16 amino acids. The CDR3, as DNA: TGCGCCAGCAGCCAAAGCCCGGGACAGGGTTTCGATGAGCAGTTCTTC. It codes for CASSQSPGQGFDEQFF.

The gene calls are TRBV5-4 and TRBJ1-4; a weak D match, TRBD1 (5 bases). The CDR3 has 13 amino acids. With 1 base removed from V and 4 bases from J, the gap between germline ends came to 5 bases. Germline CDR1 SGHNT, CDR2 YYREEE (reference sequence). CDR3 nucleotides: TGTGCCAGCAGCTTGCAGGGTAATGAAAAACTGTTTTTT. Encoded protein: CASSLQGNEKLFF. Full variable domain (rest looked up from reference TRBV5-4 and TRBJ1-4): ETGVTQSPTHLIKTRGQQVTLRCSSQSGHNTVSWYQQALGQGPQFIFQYYREEENGRGNFPPRFSGLQFPNYSSELNVNALELDDSALYLCASSLQGNEKLFFGSGTQLSVL.